These 27 T cell receptor beta chains were all obtained from the same sample, sequenced in a study of shared clonotypes between healthy human individuals. Sequenced by immunoSEQ multiplex PCR; TCRdb stores in-frame clones only, minus some. Of over a million clones in the sample, roughly 74% were seen once. Sequencing used memory CD4+ T cells from PBMCs. Subset here: CD45RA-negative fraction. The receptors derive from a man between 18 and 35 years old in good health. Some clones in this sample may be carry-over from other donors' samples.

The chain employs TRBV5-4 and TRBJ2-4; TRBD1 matches at 7 bases. The junction had 7 bases not matched to a gene; V was cut back by 5 bases and J by 5 bases. The CDR3 has 14 residues. Germline CDR1 is SGHNT and CDR2 is YYREEE (reference sequence). DNA of the CDR3: TGTGCCAGCAGTAACCAGGGGGACCAAAACATTCAGTACTTC. As protein: CASSNQGDQNIQYF.

J is TRBJ1-1 and V is TRBV5-6; no definite D call. Trimming took 3 bases from V and 0 from J, leaving 12 bases between them. The CDR3 has 15 amino acids. Germline CDR1 reads SGHDT; CDR2 reads YYEEEE. The CDR3 here is CASSYSTGMNTEAFF. The CDR3 nucleotides read TGTGCCAGCAGCTATTCGACGGGAATGAACACTGAAGCTTTCTTT.

Notes on this clone: The sample holds other DNA sequences that translate to the same CDR3. The V and J genes are TRBV6-5 and TRBJ2-7; no clear D. This CDR3 is built from 13 residues. CDR1 is MNHEY and CDR2 is SVGAGI in the germline V gene. V lost 8 bases to trimming and J lost 0 bases, with 11 bases between them. CDR3 loop: CASGSSSSYEQYF. The CDR3 nucleotides read TGTGCCAGCGGCTCAAGCAGCTCCTACGAGCAGTACTTC.

The chain links TRBV9 to TRBJ1-3; the match to TRBD1 covers 8 bases. Germline trimming cut 0 bases from V and 4 bases from J; bases unmatched to any gene: 3. The CDR3 totals 15 residues. Germline lookup yields CDR1 SGDLS and CDR2 YYNGEE. DNA of the CDR3: TGTGCCAGCAGCGTAGCGGACAGGGAAGGAAACACCATATATTTT. Its protein product is CASSVADREGNTIYF.

Worth noting for this clone: Because the CDR3's place on the DNA is in doubt, the DNA is left out and the CDR3 is given as listed by TCRdb. The chain combines TRBV21-1 with TRBJ2-3. TRBV21-1 is classified as a pseudogene. The CDR3 spans 17 residues, counting both ends. The CDR3 is CASSNGLVGEGTDTQYF.

This clone was recorded only once. This chain connects TRBV18 to TRBJ2-2, with D possibly TRBD2 on 6 matching bases. V shed 4 bases and J shed 3 bases, with 12 bases lying between them. CDR1 is KGHSH, CDR2 LQKENI, per germline. This CDR3 has 15 residues. CDR3 nucleotide sequence: TGTGCCAGCTCACGCGGGGAGCTGGACACCGGGGAGCTGTTTTTT. Encoded protein: CASSRGELDTGELFF.

J is TRBJ2-5 and V is TRBV5-1; 8 bases are shared with TRBD1. This CDR3 region has 14 residues. Germline values: CDR1 SGHRS, CDR2 YFSETQ. J gave up 5 bases and V 4 bases, and 7 bases lay outside the gene matches. The CDR3 DNA is TGCGCCAGCAGCCCCCAGGGGGCGGCGGAGACCCAGTACTTC. Its translation is CASSPQGAAETQYF. The full variable domain, its missing parts supplied by reference TRBV5-1 and TRBJ2-5, is KAGVTQTPRYLIKTRGQQVTLSCSPISGHRSVSWYQQTPGQGLQFLFEYFSETQRNKGNFPGRFSGRQFSNSRSEMNVSTLELGDSALYLCASSPQGAAETQYFGPGTRLLVL.

This clone was seen a handful of times. This sequence joins TRBV5-4 and TRBJ1-2; 10 bases map to TRBD1. CDR1 and CDR2 (germline): SGHNT, YYREEE (reference sequence). The ends lost 3 bases at V and 4 bases at J; junction bases unmatched: 12. The CDR3 totals 17 residues. The CDR3 sequence: CASSSMPGTGAGYGYTF. The DNA for the CDR3 is TGTGCCAGCAGCTCCATGCCTGGGACAGGGGCAGGCTATGGCTACACCTTC.

V usage is TRBV28 and J usage is TRBJ1-2; D uncertain. The CDR3 has 13 residues. CDR1 and CDR2 (germline): MDHEN, SYDVKM. The V gene lost 3 bases and the J gene lost 7 bases, with 12 bases spanning the gap. CDR3 bases: TGTGCCAGCAGTTTCGTTGGGTTTGGTGGCTACACCTTC. Encoded protein: CASSFVGFGGYTF.

The V and J genes are TRBV5-4 and TRBJ2-3; D unclear. Germline CDR1 is SGHNT and CDR2 is YYREEE (reference sequence). With 2 bases removed from V and 6 bases from J, the gap between germline ends came to 13 bases. There are 14 residues in the CDR3. DNA of the CDR3: TGTGCCAGCAGCTTCATGGCACTTTCCGATACGCAGTATTTT. It translates to CASSFMALSDTQYF.

This chain links TRBV10-3 with TRBJ1-5; 8 bases are shared with TRBD1. This CDR3 contains 16 residues. The V segment lost 3 bases and the J segment 3 bases; nucleotides outside the gene matches: 7. CDR1 is ENHRY, CDR2 SYGVKD, per germline. DNA for the CDR3: TGTGCCATCAGTGACCGAACAGGGGGTGACAATCAGCCCCAGCATTTT. This encodes CAISDRTGGDNQPQHF.

The CDR3, as DNA: TGTGCCAGTATTCACAGGGGGGAGAATGAAAAACTGTTTTTT. Translation: CASIHRGENEKLFF. This chain connects TRBV19 to TRBJ1-4; 8 nucleotides line up with TRBD1. The CDR3 is made up of 14 amino acids. Germline loops: CDR1 LNHDA, CDR2 SQIVND (reference sequence). V dropped 7 bases and J dropped 5; count of bases not matched to a gene: 6.

Concerning this clone itself: The sample contains more than one DNA sequence encoding this CDR3. V is TRBV7-2 and J is TRBJ2-1; the match to TRBD1 covers 9 bases. Per germline, CDR1 SGHTA and CDR2 FQGNSA. CDR3 length: 15 amino acids. J lost 4 bases, V lost 1 base, and 2 bases had no gene match. The CDR3 DNA reads TGTGCCAGCAGCTTAGACAGGGGGCTATACAATGAGCAGTTCTTC. Encoded protein: CASSLDRGLYNEQFF.

The V call is TRBV7-8, the J call TRBJ1-2, with D unclear. This CDR3 contains 14 residues. The V gene's germline CDR1 is SGHVS and CDR2 FQNEAQ. The V end was cut by 7 bases, the J end by 4 bases, with 16 bases between. The CDR3 DNA reads as TGTGCCAGCACCATTGGGGAAGGAAGCTATGGCTACACCTTC. Its protein product is CASTIGEGSYGYTF. The full variable domain, its missing parts supplied by reference TRBV7-8 and TRBJ1-2, is GAGVSQSPRYKVAKRGQDVALRCDPISGHVSLFWYQQALGQGPEFLTYFQNEAQLDKSGLPSDRFFAERPEGSVSTLKIQRTQQEDSAVYLCASTIGEGSYGYTFGSGTRLTVV.

Regarding this clone: The same CDR3 arises from other DNA sequences in this sample as well. The rearrangement links TRBV2 to TRBJ1-5; D gene uncertain. This CDR3 contains 14 residues. Germline-derived CDR1 and CDR2 are SNHLY and FYNNEI. Trimming took off 4 bases at V and 1 base at J, with 8 bases between the two ends. The CDR3 DNA is TGTGCCAGCAGTGGGACTGCGAGCAATCAGCCCCAGCATTTT. Translated, it gives CASSGTASNQPQHF.

This chain links TRBV30 with TRBJ2-2, with TRBD1 as a possible D gene (5 bases). The V end lost 5 bases, the J end lost 6 bases, and 10 bases lay between the germline ends. CDR3 length: 12 residues. CDR1 is GTSNPN and CDR2 is SVGIG in the germline V gene (reference sequence). As DNA, the CDR3 is TGTGCCTGGGATCAGGGCTCCGGGGAGCTGTTTTTT. Its translation is CAWDQGSGELFF.

At least ten counts were recorded for this clone. The gene calls are TRBV4-2 and TRBJ2-4; 9 bases map to TRBD2. Per the germline V gene, CDR1 is LGHNA and CDR2 is YNFKEQ. The ends lost 0 bases at V and 0 bases at J; junction bases unmatched: 9. The CDR3 totals 19 residues. The CDR3 DNA follows: TGTGCCAGCAGCCAAGAGGGTAGCGGGAGTGATCTAGCCAAAAACATTCAGTACTTC. Translated: CASSQEGSGSDLAKNIQYF.

The J gene is TRBJ1-5, the V gene TRBV28, with a possible D match to TRBD1 (5 bases). The V gene lost 1 base and the J gene lost 3 bases, with 10 bases spanning the gap. The CDR3 has 15 residues. Germline V lookup: CDR1 MDHEN, CDR2 SYDVKM. CDR3: CASSLFGQSNQPQHF. As DNA, the CDR3 is TGTGCCAGCAGTTTATTCGGACAATCCAATCAGCCCCAGCATTTT.

Concerning this clone itself: This sequence may be a read error, since a much larger clone differs from it by one base. The J gene is TRBJ2-2, the V gene TRBV5-6, with 10 bases aligning to TRBD1. The germline CDR1 and CDR2 sequences are SGHDT and YYEEEE. The J segment lost 1 base and the V segment lost 0 bases, leaving 0 bases of the junction unmatched. CDR3 length: 16 residues. The CDR3 bases are TGTGCCAGCAGCTTGGGGGACAGGGGGAACACCGGGGAGCTGTTTTTT. Protein product: CASSLGDRGNTGELFF.

This rearrangement joins TRBV30 to TRBJ2-7; 8 bases match TRBD1. Germline lookup yields CDR1 GTSNPN and CDR2 SVGIG (reference sequence). The trim removed 0 bases at V and 3 bases at J, leaving 4 bases unmatched. This CDR3 has 14 residues. The CDR3: CAWSVAGGGYEQYF. The CDR3 nucleotides are TGTGCCTGGAGTGTCGCAGGGGGCGGCTACGAGCAGTACTTC.

The rearrangement links TRBV28 to TRBJ1-2; 7 bases align to TRBD1. The CDR3 length is 13 residues. With V trimmed by 10 bases and J by 6 bases, 11 bases remained unmatched. The germline V gene has CDR1 MDHEN and CDR2 SYDVKM. In nucleotides, the CDR3 is TGTGCCACGGACCCGACGGACAGGAATGGCTACACCTTC. Encoded protein: CATDPTDRNGYTF.

The rearrangement links TRBV4-2 to TRBJ2-1, with a weak D call TRBD2 (6 bases). V was clipped by 1 base and J by 5 bases, with 12 bases between them. The CDR3 covers 15 residues. Germline CDR1 LGHNA, CDR2 YNFKEQ. CDR3 nucleotides: TGTGCCAGCAGCCAAGCCGGGAGTTTCAACAATGAGCAGTTCTTC. It specifies CASSQAGSFNNEQFF.

The V call is TRBV11-2, the J call TRBJ1-4; D is ambiguous. Germline V lookup: CDR1 SGHAT, CDR2 FQNNGV. Trimming left V 6 bases short and J 4 bases short, with 15 bases between. This CDR3 has 15 residues. As DNA, the CDR3 is TGTGCCAGCAGTCGCACGATCGGGGATAATGAAAAACTGTTTTTT. Amino acids: CASSRTIGDNEKLFF.

The rearrangement uses TRBV21-1 and TRBJ2-1; TRBD1 is the table's D call, not checked against the DNA. TRBV21-1 is designated a pseudogene. The CDR3 has 14 residues. CDR3 sequence (DNA): TGTGCCAACTATTTGGGACAGGGGTGGAATGAGCAGTTCTTC. Translation: CANYLGQGWNEQFF.

The chain recombines TRBV12-1 with TRBJ2-7; TRBD1 is the table's D call and was not checked against the DNA. TRBV12-1 is a documented pseudogene. This CDR3 region has 16 residues. CDR3 coding DNA: TGTGCCAGCAGCCAGGGAGCGGACAGGGTAAAATACGAGCAGTACTTC. Encoded protein: CASSQGADRVKYEQYF.

V and J are TRBV11-2 and TRBJ1-2, with 7 bases aligning to TRBD1. The germline V gene encodes CDR1 SGHAT and CDR2 FQNNGV. The CDR3 extends over 16 amino acids. Trimming removed 5 bases from V and 3 bases from J; junction bases left unmatched: 12. The chain's CDR3 is CASSPQLTGRDYGYTF. The DNA of the CDR3 is TGTGCCAGCAGCCCACAACTGACAGGGAGGGACTATGGCTACACCTTC.

The chain recombines TRBV28 with TRBJ1-3, with TRBD1 matching 7 bases. V lost 5 bases and J lost 3; bases outside the gene matches: 4. The CDR3 consists of 14 residues. CDR1 is MDHEN and CDR2 is SYDVKM in the germline V gene. The CDR3 here is CASSRGGRGNTIYF. CDR3 DNA sequence: TGTGCCAGCAGTAGAGGGGGCCGTGGAAACACCATATATTTT.